These 13 T cell receptor beta chains were all obtained from the same sample, sequenced in a study of blood T cell repertoires in COVID-19 (dated by TCRdb to about 2020). Library preparation employed the immunoSEQ multiplex PCR assay. TCRdb obtained this table from immuneACCESS and retained in-frame rearrangements with V and J assigned. These tables miss some clones; where compared with another copy, unresolved V genes account for less than half of the shortfall, and the remainder is unexplained. The sample includes approximately 190,000 clones, with 70% to 85% observed a single time. The biggest ten clones account for about 6.9% of the sample. Sequenced input: peripheral blood. Receptors originate from a human donor with acute or convalescent COVID-19. The donor label of this sample is uncertain.

As for this clone: Other DNA sequences within the sample encode an identical CDR3. The V call is TRBV19, the J call TRBJ1-4, with 7 positions matching TRBD1. CDR1 is LNHDA and CDR2 is SQIVND in the germline V gene (reference sequence). The V segment lost 6 bases and the J segment 8 bases; nucleotides outside the gene matches: 6. This CDR3 is 13 amino acids long. In nucleotides, the CDR3 is TGTGCCAGTAGCCGGGACAGAGGAGAAAAACTGTTTTTT. It translates to CASSRDRGEKLFF.

The rearrangement links TRBV27 to TRBJ1-1; D not resolved. Trimming took 1 base from V and 0 from J, leaving 6 bases between them. The CDR3 consists of 14 residues. Looked up from germline, CDR1 is MNHEY and CDR2 is SMNVEV (reference sequence). CDR3 protein: CASSLLGMNTEAFF. The CDR3 bases are TGTGCCAGCAGTTTATTGGGCATGAACACTGAAGCTTTCTTT.

This chain connects TRBV5-6 to TRBJ2-7; 9 bases line up with TRBD2. Per germline, CDR1 SGHDT and CDR2 YYEEEE. V lost 5 bases, J lost 4 bases, and 10 bases stayed unmatched. There are 15 residues in the CDR3. CDR3 protein: CASSTGLAGIYEQYF. The CDR3 coding sequence is TGTGCCAGCAGTACGGGACTAGCCGGGATTTACGAGCAGTACTTC.

The chain is built from TRBV2 and TRBJ2-7, with D maybe TRBD1 (5 bases). The V gene lost 7 bases and the J gene lost 5 bases, with 15 bases spanning the gap. The CDR3 runs 13 residues. Germline V gives CDR1 SNHLY, CDR2 FYNNEI. CDR3 sequence (DNA): TGTGCCAGCACCCCTGTGGGGCTCGACGAGCAGTACTTC. Protein: CASTPVGLDEQYF.

About this clone itself: At one end, the junction sequence differs from germline, possibly due to a read error. The chain employs TRBV6-1 and TRBJ2-6; D may be TRBD1 (5 bases). From germline, CDR1 is MNHNS and CDR2 SASEGT. This CDR3 contains 15 residues. CDR3 in DNA: TGTGCCAGCAGTGAACCTACATCTGGGGCCAACGTCTTGACTTTC. The encoded protein is CASSEPTSGANVLTF.

This clone appeared a single time. The V gene is TRBV19, the J gene TRBJ2-7; possible D gene TRBD2, 6 bases. The CDR3 is 15 residues long. V lost 3 bases to trimming and J lost 7 bases, with 19 bases between them. CDR1 and CDR2 (germline): LNHDA, SQIVND (reference sequence). The CDR3 protein is CASSMQRRERGEQYF. In DNA form, the CDR3 reads TGTGCCAGTAGTATGCAAAGGCGGGAAAGAGGTGAGCAGTACTTC.

The chain is built from TRBV7-2 and TRBJ2-3, with 12 nucleotides matching TRBD2. The CDR3 contains 15 residues. Germline V gene data show CDR1 as SGHTA and CDR2 as FQGNSA. The junction had 5 bases not matched to a gene; V was cut back by 5 bases and J by 5 bases. In nucleotides, the CDR3 is TGTGCCAGCAGCCCTAGCGGGAGGGAACAAGATACGCAGTATTTT. This codes for CASSPSGREQDTQYF.

The chain has TRBV5-8 and TRBJ1-5, with 9 bases identical to TRBD1. This CDR3 region has 15 residues. Per the germline V gene, CDR1 is SGHTS and CDR2 is YDEGEE. V shed 0 bases, J shed 2 bases, and the junction held 0 bases outside the gene matches. The CDR3 sequence: CASSLGTGGNQPQHF. For the CDR3, the DNA is TGTGCCAGCAGCTTGGGGACAGGGGGCAATCAGCCCCAGCATTTT. Full variable domain (rest looked up from reference TRBV5-8 and TRBJ1-5): EAGVTQSPTHLIKTRGQQATLRCSPISGHTSVYWYQQALGLGLQFLLWYDEGEERNRGNFPPRFSGRQFPNYSSELNVNALELEDSALYLCASSLGTGGNQPQHFGDGTRLSIL.

As concerns this clone: The same CDR3 arises from other DNA sequences in this sample as well. The genes are TRBV9 and TRBJ2-1; a weak D match, TRBD1 (6 bases). Trimming took off 3 bases at V and 0 bases at J, with 10 bases between the two ends. The CDR3 is 15 residues long. Germline CDR1 reads SGDLS; CDR2 reads YYNGEE. The CDR3 region is CASSAQGSSYNEQFF. The CDR3 DNA is TGTGCCAGCAGCGCTCAGGGGAGCTCCTACAATGAGCAGTTCTTC.

The chain recombines TRBV24-1 with TRBJ2-1; 7 bases fit TRBD2. After removal of 3 bases from V and 8 bases from J, the junction contained 9 bases not matched to a gene. CDR1 is KGHDR, CDR2 SFDVKD, per germline. This CDR3 contains 15 residues. CDR3 nucleotide sequence: TGTGCCACCAGTGATAGCGGGGCTCGGGTCGATGAGCAGTTCTTC. Translating gives CATSDSGARVDEQFF.

The genes are TRBV7-8 and TRBJ2-5; 7 bases map to TRBD1. CDR3 length: 15 residues. The germline CDR1 and CDR2 sequences are SGHVS and FQNEAQ. After removal of 0 bases from V and 1 base from J, the junction contained 2 bases not matched to a gene. DNA for the CDR3: TGTGCCAGCAGCTTAGCTGGGACAGTCCAAGAGACCCAGTACTTC. As protein: CASSLAGTVQETQYF.

The genes are TRBV11-2 and TRBJ1-4; 9 bases are a match to TRBD1. Germline V gives CDR1 SGHAT, CDR2 FQNNGV. V shed 5 bases and J 7 bases; nucleotides not matched to a gene: 8. There are 15 residues in the CDR3. The CDR3 sequence: CASSQGQGKIEKLFF. As DNA, the CDR3 is TGTGCCAGCAGCCAGGGACAGGGAAAGATTGAAAAACTGTTTTTT. Variable domain in full (rest from reference TRBV11-2 and TRBJ1-4): EAGVAQSPRYKIIEKRQSVAFWCNPISGHATLYWYQQILGQGPKLLIQFQNNGVVDDSQLPKDRFSAERLKGVDSTLKIQPAKLEDSAVYLCASSQGQGKIEKLFFGSGTQLSVL.

This sequence joins TRBV3-1 (or the pseudogene TRBV3-2) and TRBJ2-1, with D tentatively TRBD2 (5 bases). The CDR3 has 16 amino acids. Trimming pared 0 bases from V and 4 bases from J, leaving 13 bases between. The germline V gene has CDR1 LGHDT and CDR2 YNNKEL (reference sequence). CDR3 region: CASSQDGDPGYNEQFF. The CDR3 bases are TGTGCCAGCAGCCAAGATGGTGACCCGGGGTACAATGAGCAGTTCTTC.